Below are 11 T cell receptor beta chains sequenced from a single sample in a study of blood T cell repertoires in COVID-19. Libraries were prepared by immunoSEQ multiplex PCR; TCRdb keeps only in-frame clonotypes and omits some of them. The sample consists of fewer than 450,000 clones, nearly 90% of them appearing once. The sequencing sample was made of PBMCs or T cells enriched from blood (not recorded which). These receptor sequences come from a woman aged 40 to 50 with acute COVID-19.

V is TRBV5-4 and J is TRBJ1-6; 9 bases map to TRBD1. Germline assignment: CDR1 SGHNT and CDR2 YYREEE (reference sequence). This CDR3 is built from 15 residues. V shed 3 bases, J shed 10 bases, and the junction held 8 bases outside the gene matches. CDR3 in amino acids: CASSSGRDRVSPLHF. The CDR3, as DNA: TGTGCCAGCAGCTCGGGCCGGGACAGGGTCTCACCCCTCCACTTT.

This chain connects TRBV7-9 to TRBJ1-2, with D hard to call. Germline V gene sequence: CDR1 SEHNR, CDR2 FQNEAQ (reference sequence). V lost 4 bases and J 5 bases, leaving 17 bases between the germline ends. The CDR3 is 15 amino acids. The CDR3 loop is CASSSIARVGYGYTF. DNA of the CDR3: TGTGCCAGCAGCTCCATAGCGCGGGTAGGGTATGGCTACACCTTC.

CDR3 residues: CASSQDGRQGPYNEQFF. The CDR3 DNA reads as TGTGCCAGCAGCCAAGACGGAAGACAGGGCCCCTACAATGAGCAGTTCTTC. The gene calls are TRBV3-1 (or the pseudogene TRBV3-2) and TRBJ2-1; TRBD1 matches at 7 bases. The junction had 7 bases not matched to a gene; V was cut back by 0 bases and J by 2 bases. This CDR3 contains 17 residues. Germline loops: CDR1 LGHDT, CDR2 YNNKEL (reference sequence).

The V call is TRBV5-4, the J call TRBJ1-2, with D possibly being TRBD1 (6 bases). V lost 3 bases, J lost 7 bases, and 16 bases lay in between. Per the germline V gene, CDR1 is SGHNT and CDR2 is YYREEE (reference sequence). This CDR3 has 14 residues. The DNA of the CDR3 is TGTGCCAGCAGCTATAACAGGGTTAAAGGTGGCTACACCTTC. This sequence encodes CASSYNRVKGGYTF.

This sequence joins TRBV4-1 and TRBJ1-5, with D possibly matching TRBD1 (6 bases). The CDR3 is 18 amino acids. The germline V and J ends were trimmed by 1 base and 3 bases, with 19 bases remaining between them. Germline CDR1 reads MGHRA; CDR2 reads YSYEKL. DNA for the CDR3: TGCGCCAGCAGCCAAGGCGTCGGAACCCAGGGGCTCAATCAGCCCCAGCATTTT. As protein: CASSQGVGTQGLNQPQHF.

The chain is built from TRBV10-2 and TRBJ1-3; 7 nucleotides match TRBD1. The V segment lost 6 bases and the J segment 3 bases; nucleotides outside the gene matches: 5. CDR3 length: 14 residues. Germline V gene lookup returns CDR1 WSHSY and CDR2 SAAADI. CDR3 DNA sequence: TGCGCCAGCAGCCTCCGACAGGGTGGAAACACCATATATTTT. As protein: CASSLRQGGNTIYF.

The chain is built from TRBV4-1 and TRBJ1-2; 8 nucleotides match TRBD1. The CDR3 runs to 16 residues. Germline CDR1 is MGHRA and CDR2 is YSYEKL. With 3 bases clipped from V and 8 bases from J, the junction kept 14 bases outside the gene matches. The CDR3 here is CASSHETTGGVFGYTF. The CDR3 bases are TGCGCCAGCAGCCATGAAACTACAGGGGGAGTTTTCGGCTACACCTTC.

The chain joins TRBV2 to TRBJ1-2, with TRBD1 matching over 8 bases. Germline CDR1 is SNHLY and CDR2 is FYNNEI. The V segment lost 3 bases and the J segment 3 bases; nucleotides outside the gene matches: 9. CDR3 length equals 16 residues. The CDR3 nucleotides are TGTGCCAGCAGTGATTCGGGCAGGGGGCAGGACTATGGCTACACCTTC. As protein: CASSDSGRGQDYGYTF.

The chain uses TRBV10-1 and TRBJ1-2; 8 positions agree with TRBD1. V lost 0 bases to trimming and J lost 4 bases; unmatched junction nucleotides: 4. The CDR3 runs 15 residues. Germline V gene lookup returns CDR1 WNHNN and CDR2 SYGVQD (reference sequence). The CDR3 nucleotides read TGCGCCAGCAGTGAGTCGACAGGGGCCGGCTATGGCTACACCTTC. It codes for CASSESTGAGYGYTF.

This rearrangement joins TRBV7-8 to TRBJ2-7; D not certain. This CDR3 is built from 16 residues. Germline V gene sequence: CDR1 SGHVS, CDR2 FQNEAQ. V dropped 0 bases and J dropped 3 bases, with 15 bases sitting between them. CDR3 sequence (DNA): TGTGCCAGCAGCTTAGCGCGGATCCCAACCCGCTACGAGCAGTACTTC. Protein: CASSLARIPTRYEQYF. Full variable domain (remainder filled in from reference TRBV7-8 and TRBJ2-7): GAGVSQSPRYKVAKRGQDVALRCDPISGHVSLFWYQQALGQGPEFLTYFQNEAQLDKSGLPSDRFFAERPEGSVSTLKIQRTQQEDSAVYLCASSLARIPTRYEQYFGPGTRLTVT.

The V call is TRBV7-9, the J call TRBJ2-7; TRBD2 agrees at 7 bases. The J segment lost 3 bases and the V segment lost 5 bases, leaving 4 bases of the junction unmatched. The CDR3 length is 13 residues. CDR1 is SEHNR and CDR2 is FQNEAQ in the germline V gene (reference sequence). The DNA for the CDR3 is TGTGCCAGCAGCCCCCCGGGGGGCTACGAGCAGTACTTC. This codes for CASSPPGGYEQYF.